This T cell receptor beta chain was sequenced during a study of neurological immune-mediated disorders. In the study overall: In a group of 34 multiple sclerosis patients, 31 had the relapsing-remitting type and 3 had the secondary progressive type. General observations from the study: No sharing of CDR3 amino acid sequences was observed among expanded clones across subjects, suggesting private repertoires in all groups. The authors found no clinical or MRI feature associated with the multiple sclerosis repertoire cluster. TCR clonal expansion peaked in HTLV-1-associated myelopathy patients and was lowest in multiple sclerosis patients.

This CDR3 comprises 16 residues. The germline V gene encodes CDR1 SGHTA and CDR2 FQGTGA. A single record per CDR3 protein comes from TCRdb applying MiXCR to the 5' RACE reads. The top ten clones hold about 2.4% of a sample with some 65,000 distinct CDR3 sequences, 4.1% of them seen once. Comment on this clonotype: Its antigen is not known. This clone may be a read error of a much larger clone one base away.

The chain has TRBV7-3 and TRBJ2-6; TRBD1 is a possible D gene (5 bases). The TCR was taken from a man aged 50 to 60 with multiple sclerosis. Sequenced input: PBMCs. The chain's CDR3 is CASSLTRLSGAKVLTF. The CDR3 region has the DNA TGTGCCAGCAGCTTAACACGGTTATCTGGGGCCAAAGTCCTGACTTTC.